The source of this T cell receptor (beta chain) is a study of PD-1 blockade in classical Hodgkin lymphoma. Study-wide points: After ASCT, patients who started nivolumab under 1 year later were excluded. Newly diagnosed patients had baseline TCR diversity that was reportedly lower than that of healthy donors. Newly diagnosed patients and complete responders had comparable diversity at baseline.

Time point specified: cycle 4 day 1 (C4D1), after 6 weeks of nivolumab. Each and every patient relapsed after autologous stem cell transplantation, and patients got differing brentuximab vedotin exposure. Magnetic negative selection of thawed PBMCs was the method by which CD4+ T cells were purified. TCRdb keeps only in-frame clones here, not all; method: immunoSEQ multiplex PCR. The profile covers approximately 22,000 clones, with around three quarters appearing a single time and 1% to 1.5% taken by the ten largest. Per the germline V gene, CDR1 is SGDLS and CDR2 is YYNGEE. The CDR3 runs to 14 residues. Trimming shortened V by 0 bases and J by 4 bases, and 11 bases separated the two germline ends. As for this clone: What it recognizes is unknown.

This clonotype was obtained from a human donor with classical Hodgkin lymphoma. The source material was CD4+ T cells from blood, sampled before the fourth cycle of nivolumab. The rearrangement joins TRBV9 to TRBJ2-7; possibly TRBD1 for D (5 bases). The CDR3 coding sequence is TGTGCCAGCAGCGTAGGGGGCTTGAGTTACGAGCAGTACTTC. It encodes CASSVGGLSYEQYF.